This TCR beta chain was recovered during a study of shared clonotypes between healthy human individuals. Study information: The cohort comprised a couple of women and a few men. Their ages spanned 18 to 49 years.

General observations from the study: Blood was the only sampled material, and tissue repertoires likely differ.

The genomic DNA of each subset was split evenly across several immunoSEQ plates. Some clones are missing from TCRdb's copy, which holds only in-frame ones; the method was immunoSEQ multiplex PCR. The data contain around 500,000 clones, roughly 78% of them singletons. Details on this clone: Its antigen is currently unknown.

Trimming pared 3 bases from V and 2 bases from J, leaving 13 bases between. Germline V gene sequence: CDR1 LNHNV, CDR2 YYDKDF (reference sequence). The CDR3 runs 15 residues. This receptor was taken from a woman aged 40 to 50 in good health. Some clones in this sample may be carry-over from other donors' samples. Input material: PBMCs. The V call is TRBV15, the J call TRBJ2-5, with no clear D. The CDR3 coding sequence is TGTGCCACCAGCAGTGTTCTCGTAACACAAGAGACCCAGTACTTC. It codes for CATSSVLVTQETQYF.